Detailed here is one TCR beta chain. Its antigen is not yet known. Nothing much larger sits one base from this clone, and base qualities are not available. The sample comes from a study of response to subunit inactivated influenza vaccine listed by TCRdb under 2018. Regarding the complete study: The study used deep quantitative T cell receptor repertoire profiling to track responses to a trivalent subunit inactivated influenza vaccine. Overall results and qualifications from the work: It was suggested by the authors that each seasonal influenza vaccination may recruit only a limited number of new T cells.

The library was generated by RT-PCR. The run used an Illumina HiSeq 2500. The raw public data were reprocessed by TCRdb itself: fastp quality trimming at Q25, MiXCR clonotype calling, in-frame beta chains only. Every distinct CDR3 protein forms one entry, paired with its most common genes and DNA. The sample contains about 540,000 distinct CDR3 sequences, under 25% of them found a single time. The top ten constitute 2.5% to 3.5% of the sample. The CDR3 holds 18 amino acids from the cysteine to the phenylalanine. The DNA shown is the 54-base CDR3, in frame from base 1. V is cut back by 4 bases and J by 2 bases, with 10 bases in the junction unmatched. Reading the germline V gene gives CDR1 SGHDN and CDR2 FVKESK. These same records also appear under a second study, on T cells expressing NK-cell markers. In that second paper, the authors write: TCR beta cDNA libraries were prepared using 5'RACE template switching, which introduced a universal primer site and unique molecular identifiers. About 8 donors provided sorted CD3+CD56+NKG2C+, CD3+CD56+NKG2C- and CD3+CD56-NKG2C+ T-cell subsets, whose TCR beta-chain repertoires were profiled. Of the eight sequenced donors, seven were found to be HCMV-seropositive and one was found to be HCMV-seronegative. In several experiments an anti-gammadeltaTCR antibody was added to restrict sorting to alphabetaTCR-expressing T cells. In more than five donors, the dominant CD3+CD56+NKG2C+ clonotypes were found to rank among the top 10 CD8+ clonotypes and to make up 1.0-7.0% of CD8+ T cells. Those dominant clonotypes were again the most abundant among CD3+CD56-NKG2C+ cells in a handful of donors, at about 25-60.1%. Whether the expanded NKG2C-expressing T cell clones were specific for HCMV antigens was left unclear. The study sequenced eight donors, all healthy volunteers chosen at random: three men and five women. A commercial ELISA kit detecting HCMV-specific IgG in serum was used to determine HCMV serostatus. Ficoll density gradient centrifugation was used to isolate peripheral blood mononuclear cells from blood. Magnetic immunoseparation with Miltenyi isolation kits was used to isolate CD4+ and CD8+ T cells from PBMC. Priming for cDNA synthesis came from the TCR beta constant segment, and two successive PCR amplification steps followed. Sequencing of the libraries produced 2 x 150 bp reads on Illumina HiSeq 2000/2500, MiSeq or NextSeq. MIGEC was used to demultiplex reads and group reads by UMI, and MiTCR was used to assemble and quantify clonotypes. To exclude erroneous sequences, any TCR cDNA sequence not supported by at least two reads was discarded. The tcR package was used for downstream repertoire analysis, and clonotypes were matched across fractions by CDR3 nucleotide sequence plus V segment. VDJmatch was used to annotate antigen specificity against VDJdb, with one amino acid substitution in CDR3 permitted.

Recombination connected TRBV14 to TRBJ2-6; TRBD2 lines up with 8 middle nucleotides. Specimen: CD4+ T cells sorted from PBMCs, collected 11 to 12 days after vaccination. The origin of this receptor is a man aged 50-59 years who received an inactivated influenza vaccine. Donor details come from another sample of the same person, matched by shared clones. The sequence in DNA is TGTGCCAGCAGCCCATTCCGGGGGGGCTTAGCTGGGGCCAACGTCCTGACTTTC. It translates to CASSPFRGGLAGANVLTF. Full variable domain (CDR3 extended with the reference TRBV14 and TRBJ2-6 proteins): EAGVTQFPSHSVIEKGQTVTLRCDPISGHDNLYWYRRVMGKEIKFLLHFVKESKQDESGMPNNRFLAERTGGTYSTLKVQPAELEDSGVYFCASSPFRGGLAGANVLTFGAGSRLTVL.